One and the same sample provided the 17 T cell receptor beta chains below, sequenced in a study of T-cell memory formation after mild COVID-19. MiXCR, run by TCRdb on the 5' RACE reads, gives a single entry per CDR3 protein. The data show roughly 450,000 distinct CDR3 sequences, 15% to 20% seen once. The sequencing input was PBMCs or a T cell subset sorted from them (not recorded which). The origin of the receptors is an adult woman who had mild COVID-19 (a few samples of this study predate the infection). Cell type and time point are not known.

This clonotype was observed a handful of times. This chain uses TRBV29-1 with TRBJ2-5; 9 bases are shared with TRBD1. This CDR3 is 15 amino acids long. CDR1 SQVTM and CDR2 ANQGSEA come from the germline V gene. The trim removed 5 bases at V and 4 bases at J, leaving 11 bases unmatched. The CDR3 is CSVRQDRGSGETQYF. The CDR3 DNA reads as TGCAGCGTTCGCCAGGACAGGGGTTCAGGAGAGACCCAGTACTTC.

This sequence joins TRBV24-1 and TRBJ2-3; D might be TRBD1 (5 bases). Trimming removed 7 bases from V and 2 bases from J, with 15 bases in between. The CDR3 consists of 15 residues. Germline V gene data show CDR1 as KGHDR and CDR2 as SFDVKD. CDR3 nucleotide sequence: TGTGCCACCAGCCCAGGGTTCATCTCCACAGATACGCAGTATTTT. It encodes CATSPGFISTDTQYF.

V and J are TRBV28 and TRBJ2-4; TRBD2 aligns across 11 bases. The germline V gene encodes CDR1 MDHEN and CDR2 SYDVKM. The CDR3 extends over 18 amino acids. V dropped 4 bases and J dropped 1; count of bases not matched to a gene: 9. CDR3 DNA: TGTGCCAGCAGTTCTAGCGGGGGGCCTCGTTTTGCCAAAAACATTCAGTACTTC. Translating gives CASSSSGGPRFAKNIQYF.

This clonotype was detected only a few times. The chain couples TRBV7-9 to TRBJ2-2; TRBD2 aligns across 9 bases. V shed 5 bases and J 4 bases; nucleotides not matched to a gene: 11. The CDR3 is 17 amino acids. From germline, CDR1 is SEHNR and CDR2 FQNEAQ (reference sequence). The CDR3 loop is CASSQIRSGGVTGELFF. DNA of the CDR3: TGTGCCAGCAGCCAGATCCGTAGCGGGGGCGTCACCGGGGAGCTGTTTTTT.

In this sample, this clonotype turned up a few times. The rearrangement links TRBV4-1 to TRBJ2-5, with no clear D. The CDR3 loop spans 13 amino acids. The germline V and J ends were trimmed by 2 bases and 5 bases, with 9 bases remaining between them. The germline CDR1 and CDR2 sequences are MGHRA and YSYEKL. CDR3 protein: CASSQIIRETQYF. CDR3 coding DNA: TGCGCCAGCAGCCAAATCATCCGGGAGACCCAGTACTTC.

This clonotype has at least ten counts. V and J are TRBV12-3 or TRBV12-4 and TRBJ2-7; weak D call: TRBD1 (6 bases). Trimming stripped 6 bases from V and 4 bases from J, with 16 bases between. CDR3 length equals 14 residues. CDR3 bases: TGTGCCAGCAGCCTGTCTGGACAGCCGTACGAGCAGTACTTC. Translation gives CASSLSGQPYEQYF.

CDR3 nucleotides: TGTGCCAGCAGTTCAGGAGGAAACATAAGAAATTCACCCCTCCACTTT. Amino acid sequence: CASSSGGNIRNSPLHF. This chain uses TRBV12-3 or TRBV12-4 with TRBJ1-6; D not certain. The CDR3 spans 16 residues. V lost 4 bases and J lost 7, with 17 bases in between.

The chain uses TRBV9 and TRBJ2-4; 10 nucleotides agree with TRBD2. The V gene end was trimmed by 5 bases and the J gene end by 7 bases; junction bases not matched to a gene: 9. The CDR3 contains 15 residues. CDR1 is SGDLS and CDR2 is YYNGEE in the germline V gene. The CDR3 sequence is CASSDQRGGGNIQYF. The CDR3 DNA reads as TGTGCCAGCAGTGACCAGCGGGGGGGAGGGAACATTCAGTACTTC.

This clonotype appeared a few times. The rearrangement links TRBV5-1 to TRBJ1-4; a possible D gene is TRBD1 (5 bases). The CDR3 length is 14 residues. V dropped 4 bases and J dropped 7 bases, with 14 bases sitting between them. Looked up from germline, CDR1 is SGHRS and CDR2 is YFSETQ. This chain's CDR3 is CASSLDTGREKLFF. In DNA form, the CDR3 reads TGCGCCAGCAGCCTCGACACAGGCCGTGAAAAACTGTTTTTT.

The V call is TRBV24-1, the J call TRBJ2-3, with D maybe TRBD1 (6 bases). Germline lookup yields CDR1 KGHDR and CDR2 SFDVKD. V shed 3 bases and J shed 4 bases, with 13 bases lying between them. The CDR3 consists of 15 residues. CDR3 loop: CATSDTNTGPDTQYF. The CDR3 nucleotides are TGTGCCACCAGTGATACAAACACAGGGCCAGATACGCAGTATTTT.

The V gene is TRBV28, the J gene TRBJ2-1; TRBD1 agrees at 10 bases. After removal of 4 bases from V and 7 bases from J, the junction contained 10 bases not matched to a gene. The CDR3 extends over 16 amino acids. From germline, CDR1 is MDHEN and CDR2 SYDVKM. The CDR3 is CASSSHGTGEGNEQFF. CDR3 DNA sequence: TGTGCCAGCAGTTCACACGGGACAGGGGAAGGGAATGAGCAGTTCTTC.

The genes are TRBV6-5 and TRBJ2-3; the match to TRBD2 covers 8 bases. This CDR3 is 17 amino acids long. CDR1 and CDR2 (germline): MNHEY, SVGAGI. J gave up 5 bases and V 6 bases, and 16 bases lay outside the gene matches. The CDR3 here is CASSQLGSSGMGDTQYF. DNA for the CDR3: TGTGCCAGCAGCCAATTGGGGAGTAGCGGGATGGGAGATACGCAGTATTTT.

The V and J genes are TRBV6-5 and TRBJ1-3; D remains ambiguous. Germline V gene sequence: CDR1 MNHEY, CDR2 SVGAGI. V shed 0 bases and J shed 0 bases, with 9 bases lying between them. The CDR3 is 16 amino acids. Here the CDR3 DNA reads TGTGCCAGCAGTTACTCGCAGAGGATCTCTGGAAACACCATATATTTT. This sequence encodes CASSYSQRISGNTIYF.

The chain employs TRBV7-9 and TRBJ2-7; D unresolved. The germline V and J ends were trimmed by 1 base and 3 bases, with 13 bases remaining between them. Per the germline V gene, CDR1 is SEHNR and CDR2 is FQNEAQ (reference sequence). The CDR3 covers 15 residues. CDR3 DNA: TGTGCCAGCAGCTTAGATCACTCTATGAACTACGAGCAGTACTTC. Translated: CASSLDHSMNYEQYF. Filled out from reference TRBV7-9 and TRBJ2-7, the complete variable domain reads DTGVSQNPRHKITKRGQNVTFRCDPISEHNRLYWYRQTLGQGPEFLTYFQNEAQLEKSRLLSDRFSAERPKGSFSTLEIQRTEQGDSAMYLCASSLDHSMNYEQYFGPGTRLTVT.

This chain connects TRBV24-1 to TRBJ2-1; 11 nucleotides agree with TRBD2. V dropped 0 bases and J dropped 9; count of bases not matched to a gene: 15. Germline V lookup: CDR1 KGHDR, CDR2 SFDVKD. CDR3 length: 19 amino acids. The CDR3 here is CATSDLSSGRITRLSEQFF. Written as DNA, the CDR3 is TGTGCCACCAGTGATTTGTCTAGCGGGAGGATCACACGACTTAGTGAGCAGTTCTTC.

This clonotype appeared many times. This chain links TRBV4-1 with TRBJ2-3; 7 nucleotides align to TRBD2. Germline V gives CDR1 MGHRA, CDR2 YSYEKL. The CDR3 has 15 amino acids. J was trimmed by 4 bases and V by 6 bases; bases with no gene match: 10. The CDR3 DNA follows: TGCGCCAGCAGTCGAATTGTGGCGGGGGCAGATACGCAGTATTTT. Translated, it gives CASSRIVAGADTQYF.

This clonotype came up a few times. The chain links TRBV6-2 or TRBV6-3 to TRBJ2-2; TRBD1 agrees at 10 bases. Germline V lookup: CDR1 MNHEY, CDR2 SVGEGT. V was clipped by 6 bases and J by 3 bases; unmatched bases: 4. This CDR3 is 15 amino acids long. CDR3 nucleotides: TGTGCCAGCAGAACCGGGACAGGGGACACCGGGGAGCTGTTTTTT. Its protein product is CASRTGTGDTGELFF.